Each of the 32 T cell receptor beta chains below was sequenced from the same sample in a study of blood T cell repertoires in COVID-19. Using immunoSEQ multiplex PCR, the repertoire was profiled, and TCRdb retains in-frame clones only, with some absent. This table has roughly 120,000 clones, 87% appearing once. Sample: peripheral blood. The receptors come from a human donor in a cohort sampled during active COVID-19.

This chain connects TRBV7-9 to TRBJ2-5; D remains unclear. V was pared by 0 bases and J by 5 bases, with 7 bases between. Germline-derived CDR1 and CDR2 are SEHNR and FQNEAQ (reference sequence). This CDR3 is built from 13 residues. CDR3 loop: CASSLAARETQYF. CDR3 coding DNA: TGTGCCAGCAGCTTAGCCGCCAGGGAGACCCAGTACTTC. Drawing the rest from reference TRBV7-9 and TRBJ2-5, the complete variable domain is DTGVSQNPRHKITKRGQNVTFRCDPISEHNRLYWYRQTLGQGPEFLTYFQNEAQLEKSRLLSDRFSAERPKGSFSTLEIQRTEQGDSAMYLCASSLAARETQYFGPGTRLLVL.

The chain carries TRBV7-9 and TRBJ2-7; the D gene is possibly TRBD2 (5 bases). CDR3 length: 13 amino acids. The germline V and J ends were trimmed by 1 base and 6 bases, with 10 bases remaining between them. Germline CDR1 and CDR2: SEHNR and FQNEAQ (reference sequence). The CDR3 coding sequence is TGTGCCAGCAGCTTAGTAGCGAAGGGCGAGCAGTACTTC. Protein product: CASSLVAKGEQYF.

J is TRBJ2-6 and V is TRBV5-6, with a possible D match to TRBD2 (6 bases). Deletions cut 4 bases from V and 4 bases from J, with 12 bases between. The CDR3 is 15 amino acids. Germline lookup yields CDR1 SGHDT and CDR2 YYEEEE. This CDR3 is CASSPGLGGANVLTF. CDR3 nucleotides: TGTGCCAGCAGCCCGGGACTGGGGGGGGCCAACGTCCTGACTTTC. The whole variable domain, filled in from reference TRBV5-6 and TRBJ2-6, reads DAGVTQSPTHLIKTRGQQVTLRCSPKSGHDTVSWYQQALGQGPQFIFQYYEEEERQRGNFPDRFSGHQFPNYSSELNVNALLLGDSALYLCASSPGLGGANVLTFGAGSRLTVL.

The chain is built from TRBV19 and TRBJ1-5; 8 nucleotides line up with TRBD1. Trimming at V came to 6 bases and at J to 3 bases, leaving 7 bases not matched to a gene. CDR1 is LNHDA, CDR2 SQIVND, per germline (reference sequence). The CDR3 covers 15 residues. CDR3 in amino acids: CASSAAGGINQPQHF. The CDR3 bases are TGTGCCAGTAGCGCGGCAGGGGGCATCAATCAGCCCCAGCATTTT.

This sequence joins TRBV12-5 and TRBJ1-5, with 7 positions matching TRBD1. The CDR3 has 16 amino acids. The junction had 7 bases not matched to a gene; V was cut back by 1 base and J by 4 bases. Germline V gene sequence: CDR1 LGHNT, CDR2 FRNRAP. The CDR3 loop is CASGLGTGVGNQPQHF. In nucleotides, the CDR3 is TGTGCTAGTGGTTTGGGAACAGGGGTCGGAAATCAGCCCCAGCATTTT.

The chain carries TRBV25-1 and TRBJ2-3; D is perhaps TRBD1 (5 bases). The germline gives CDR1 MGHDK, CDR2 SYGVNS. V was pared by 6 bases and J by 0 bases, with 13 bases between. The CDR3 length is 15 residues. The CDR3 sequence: CASRFTSGSTDTQYF. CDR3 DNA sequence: TGTGCCAGCAGGTTCACTTCAGGGAGCACAGATACGCAGTATTTT.

Here the CDR3 reads CASSKGVGQGDEKLFF. As DNA, the CDR3 is TGTGCCAGTAGCAAGGGTGTAGGGCAGGGCGATGAAAAACTGTTTTTT. The chain couples TRBV19 to TRBJ1-4, with D perhaps TRBD1 (5 bases). The CDR3 has 16 amino acids. V was shortened by 6 bases and J by 6 bases, with 20 bases between the two germline ends. CDR1 LNHDA and CDR2 SQIVND come from the germline V gene (reference sequence).

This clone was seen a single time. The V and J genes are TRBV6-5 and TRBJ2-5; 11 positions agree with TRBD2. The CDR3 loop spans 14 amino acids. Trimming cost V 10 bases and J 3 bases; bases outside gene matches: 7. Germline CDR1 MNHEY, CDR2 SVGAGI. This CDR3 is CATRTGLAEETQYF. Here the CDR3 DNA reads TGTGCCACCCGAACGGGACTAGCGGAAGAGACCCAGTACTTC.

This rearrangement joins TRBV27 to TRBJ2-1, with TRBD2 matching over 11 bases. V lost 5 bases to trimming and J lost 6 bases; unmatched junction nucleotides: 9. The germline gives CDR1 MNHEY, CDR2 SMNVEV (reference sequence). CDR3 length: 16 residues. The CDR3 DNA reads TGTGCCAGCAGTCCCAAAACTAGCGGGAGCTTCAATGAGCAGTTCTTC. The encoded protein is CASSPKTSGSFNEQFF.

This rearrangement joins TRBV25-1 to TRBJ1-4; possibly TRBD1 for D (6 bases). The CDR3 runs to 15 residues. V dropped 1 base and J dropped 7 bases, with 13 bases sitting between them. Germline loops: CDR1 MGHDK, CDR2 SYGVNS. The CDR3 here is CASSESWDNGEKLFF. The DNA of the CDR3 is TGTGCCAGCAGTGAATCGTGGGACAATGGTGAAAAACTGTTTTTT.

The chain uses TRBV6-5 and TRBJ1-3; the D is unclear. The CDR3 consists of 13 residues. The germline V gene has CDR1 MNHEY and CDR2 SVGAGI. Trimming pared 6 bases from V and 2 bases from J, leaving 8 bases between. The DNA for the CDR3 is TGTGCCAGCAGGGGTGAGGCTGGAAACACCATATATTTT. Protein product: CASRGEAGNTIYF.

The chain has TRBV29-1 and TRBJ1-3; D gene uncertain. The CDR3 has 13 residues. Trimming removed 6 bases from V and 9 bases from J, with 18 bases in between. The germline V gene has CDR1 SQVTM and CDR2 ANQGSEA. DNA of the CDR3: TGCAGCGTGACGTCCGGGATCCTGGGCACCATATATTTT. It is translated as CSVTSGILGTIYF.

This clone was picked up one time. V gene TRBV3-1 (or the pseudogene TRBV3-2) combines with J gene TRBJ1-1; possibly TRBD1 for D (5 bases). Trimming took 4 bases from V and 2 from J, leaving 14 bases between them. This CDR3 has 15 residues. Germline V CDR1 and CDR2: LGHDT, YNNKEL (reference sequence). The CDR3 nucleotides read TGTGCCAGCAGCCCGTTTGATGGACACAACACTGAAGCTTTCTTT. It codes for CASSPFDGHNTEAFF.

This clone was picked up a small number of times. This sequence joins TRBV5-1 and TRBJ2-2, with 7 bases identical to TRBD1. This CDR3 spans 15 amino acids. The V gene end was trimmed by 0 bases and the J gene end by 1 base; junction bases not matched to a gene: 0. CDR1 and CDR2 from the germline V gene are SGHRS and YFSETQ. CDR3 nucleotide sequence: TGCGCCAGCAGCTTGGGACAGGGGAACACCGGGGAGCTGTTTTTT. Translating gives CASSLGQGNTGELFF.

The CDR3 DNA reads TGTGCCAGTAGTAGCCAGGGGTTCTCAGCTTTCTTT. It codes for CASSSQGFSAFF. V usage is TRBV19 and J usage is TRBJ1-1; D perhaps matches TRBD1 (6 bases). This CDR3 has 12 residues. V lost 4 bases and J 10 bases, leaving 13 bases between the germline ends. Per the germline V gene, CDR1 is LNHDA and CDR2 is SQIVND (reference sequence).

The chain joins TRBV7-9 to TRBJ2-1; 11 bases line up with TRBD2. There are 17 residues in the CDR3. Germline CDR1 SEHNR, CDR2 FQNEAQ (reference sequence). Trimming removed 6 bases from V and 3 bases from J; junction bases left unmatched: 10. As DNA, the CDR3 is TGTGCCAGCAGTTCCCGACTAGCGGGGCTAGACTACAATGAGCAGTTCTTC. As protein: CASSSRLAGLDYNEQFF.

The CDR3 here is CASSRLGGQGAGTQYF. The CDR3 bases are TGTGCCAGCAGCCGTTTGGGTGGACAGGGGGCCGGGACCCAGTACTTC. This chain links TRBV5-4 with TRBJ2-5; 11 bases fit TRBD1. The trim removed 4 bases at V and 7 bases at J, leaving 12 bases unmatched. Germline V gene lookup returns CDR1 SGHNT and CDR2 YYREEE (reference sequence). This CDR3 spans 16 amino acids. Variable domain in full (rest from reference TRBV5-4 and TRBJ2-5): ETGVTQSPTHLIKTRGQQVTLRCSSQSGHNTVSWYQQALGQGPQFIFQYYREEENGRGNFPPRFSGLQFPNYSSELNVNALELDDSALYLCASSRLGGQGAGTQYFGPGTRLLVL.

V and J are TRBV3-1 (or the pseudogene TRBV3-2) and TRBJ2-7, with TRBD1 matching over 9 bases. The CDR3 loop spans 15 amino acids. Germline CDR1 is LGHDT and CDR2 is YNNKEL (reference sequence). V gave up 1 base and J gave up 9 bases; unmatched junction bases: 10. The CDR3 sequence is CASSQGRDRELWQYF. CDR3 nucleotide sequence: TGTGCCAGCAGCCAAGGTAGGGACAGGGAGTTGTGGCAGTACTTC.

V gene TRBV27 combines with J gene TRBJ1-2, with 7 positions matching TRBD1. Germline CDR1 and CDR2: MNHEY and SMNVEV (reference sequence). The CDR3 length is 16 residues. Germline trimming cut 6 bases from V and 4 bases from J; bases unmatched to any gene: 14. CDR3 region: CASRGVTRGTTYGYTF. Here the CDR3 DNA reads TGTGCCAGCAGGGGTGTGACCAGGGGGACAACCTATGGCTACACCTTC.

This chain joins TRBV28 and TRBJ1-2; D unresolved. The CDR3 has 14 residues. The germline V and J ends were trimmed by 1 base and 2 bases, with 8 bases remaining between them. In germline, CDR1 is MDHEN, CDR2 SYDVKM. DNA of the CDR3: TGTGCCAGCAGTTTATTCGGTCCAAACTATGGCTACACCTTC. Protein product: CASSLFGPNYGYTF.

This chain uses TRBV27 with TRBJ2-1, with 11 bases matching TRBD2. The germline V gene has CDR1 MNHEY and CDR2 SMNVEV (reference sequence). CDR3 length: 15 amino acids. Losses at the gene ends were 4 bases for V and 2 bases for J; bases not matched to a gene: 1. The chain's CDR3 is CASSSGLAAYNEQFF. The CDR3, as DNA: TGTGCCAGCAGTTCGGGACTAGCGGCCTACAATGAGCAGTTCTTC.

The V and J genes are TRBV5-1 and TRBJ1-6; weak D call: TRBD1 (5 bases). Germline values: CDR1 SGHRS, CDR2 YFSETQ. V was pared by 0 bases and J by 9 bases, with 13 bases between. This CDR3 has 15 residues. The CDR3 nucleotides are TGCGCCAGCAGCTTGGGCCAGGGCGGGATTTCACCCCTCCACTTT. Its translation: CASSLGQGGISPLHF.

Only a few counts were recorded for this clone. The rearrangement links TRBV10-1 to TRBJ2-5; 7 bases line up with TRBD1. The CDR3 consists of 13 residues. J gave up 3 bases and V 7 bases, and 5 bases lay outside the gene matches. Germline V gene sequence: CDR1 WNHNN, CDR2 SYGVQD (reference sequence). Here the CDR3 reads CASTDRAEETQYF. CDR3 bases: TGCGCCAGCACTGACAGGGCTGAAGAGACCCAGTACTTC.

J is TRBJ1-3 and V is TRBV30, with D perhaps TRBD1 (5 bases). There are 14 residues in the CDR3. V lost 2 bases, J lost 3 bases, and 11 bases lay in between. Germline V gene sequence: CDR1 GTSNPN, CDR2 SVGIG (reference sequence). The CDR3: CAWSNGAGGNTIYF. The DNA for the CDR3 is TGTGCCTGGAGTAATGGGGCTGGTGGAAACACCATATATTTT.

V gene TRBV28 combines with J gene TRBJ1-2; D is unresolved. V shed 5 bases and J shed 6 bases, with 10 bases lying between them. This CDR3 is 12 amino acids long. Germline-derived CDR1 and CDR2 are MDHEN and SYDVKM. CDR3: CASSLRRDGYTF. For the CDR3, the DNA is TGTGCCAGCAGTCTCCGGAGGGATGGCTACACCTTC.

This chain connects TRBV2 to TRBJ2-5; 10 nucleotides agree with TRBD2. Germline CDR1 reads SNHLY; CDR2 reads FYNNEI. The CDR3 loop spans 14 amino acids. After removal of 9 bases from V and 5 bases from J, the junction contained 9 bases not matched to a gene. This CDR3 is CARGGTSDWETQYF. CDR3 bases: TGTGCCAGGGGGGGGACTAGCGACTGGGAGACCCAGTACTTC.

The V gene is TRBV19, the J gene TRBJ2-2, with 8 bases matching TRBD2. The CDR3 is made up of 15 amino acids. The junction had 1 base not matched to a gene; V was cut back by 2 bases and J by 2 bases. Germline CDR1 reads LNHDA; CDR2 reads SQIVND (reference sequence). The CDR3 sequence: CASSISGGNTGELFF. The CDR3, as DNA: TGTGCCAGTAGTATAAGCGGGGGTAACACCGGGGAGCTGTTTTTT.

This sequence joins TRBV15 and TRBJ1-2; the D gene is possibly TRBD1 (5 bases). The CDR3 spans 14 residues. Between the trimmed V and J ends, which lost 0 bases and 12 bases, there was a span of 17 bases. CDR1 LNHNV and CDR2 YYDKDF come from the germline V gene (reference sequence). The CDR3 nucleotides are TGTGCCACCAGCAGAGATCGGACGGGGGGTCAAGACACCTTC. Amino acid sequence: CATSRDRTGGQDTF.

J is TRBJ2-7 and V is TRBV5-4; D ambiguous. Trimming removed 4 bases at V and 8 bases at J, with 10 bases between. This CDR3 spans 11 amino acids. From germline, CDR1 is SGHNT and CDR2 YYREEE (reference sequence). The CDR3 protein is CASSPGDKQYF. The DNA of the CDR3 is TGTGCCAGCAGCCCCGGTGACAAGCAGTACTTC.

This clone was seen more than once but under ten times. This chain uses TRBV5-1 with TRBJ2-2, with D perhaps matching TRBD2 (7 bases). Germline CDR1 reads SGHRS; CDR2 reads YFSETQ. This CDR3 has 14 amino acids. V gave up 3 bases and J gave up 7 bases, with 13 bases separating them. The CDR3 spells CASSSGGQGGELFF. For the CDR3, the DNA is TGCGCCAGCAGCTCCGGGGGGCAGGGCGGGGAGCTGTTTTTT.

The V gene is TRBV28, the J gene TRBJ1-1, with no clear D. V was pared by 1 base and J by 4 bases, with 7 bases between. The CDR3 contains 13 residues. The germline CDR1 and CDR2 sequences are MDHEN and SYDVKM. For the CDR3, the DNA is TGTGCCAGCAGTTTATCTGCGCGCACTGAAGCTTTCTTT. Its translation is CASSLSARTEAFF.

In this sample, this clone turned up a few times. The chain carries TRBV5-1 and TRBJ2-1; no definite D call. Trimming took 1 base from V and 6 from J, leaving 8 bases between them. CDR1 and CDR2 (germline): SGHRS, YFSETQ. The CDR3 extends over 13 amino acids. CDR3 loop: CASSLFPSNEQFF. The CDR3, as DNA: TGCGCCAGCAGCTTGTTCCCTTCCAATGAGCAGTTCTTC.